This T cell receptor beta chain was retrieved from a study of blood T cell repertoires in COVID-19. Clones were read by immunoSEQ multiplex PCR, and TCRdb kept only the in-frame ones, dropping some. The sample contains approximately 80,000 clones, about nine tenths of which appear only once. The CDR3 loop spans 14 amino acids. From germline, CDR1 is SGHRS and CDR2 YFSETQ. Trimming shortened V by 1 base and J by 2 bases, and 7 bases separated the two germline ends. The chain combines TRBV5-1 with TRBJ1-3, with D perhaps TRBD1 (6 bases). The sample comprised peripheral blood. This sequence originates from a human donor in a cohort sampled during active COVID-19. Written as DNA, the CDR3 is TGCGCCAGCAGCTTGTCAGGGGCTGGAAACACCATATATTTT. Its protein product is CASSLSGAGNTIYF.